This T cell receptor (beta chain) is drawn from a study of T cells after somatic rescue of genetic block. This clone has just a few counts. Method: immunoSEQ multiplex PCR; TCRdb's copy keeps in-frame clones and lacks some. The sample consists of approximately 15,000 clones, approximately 72% of them appearing once. Input material: peripheral blood mononuclear cells (PBMCs). This TCR was sampled from a boy aged 5 to 17.

In DNA form, the CDR3 reads TGTGCCATCAGTCTGGCCGGAGAGACCCAGTACTTC. It codes for CAISLAGETQYF. The chain carries TRBV10-3 and TRBJ2-5, with D unclear. Between the trimmed V and J ends, which lost 5 bases and 4 bases, there was a span of 8 bases. Germline V gene sequence: CDR1 ENHRY, CDR2 SYGVKD. The CDR3 is 12 residues long.